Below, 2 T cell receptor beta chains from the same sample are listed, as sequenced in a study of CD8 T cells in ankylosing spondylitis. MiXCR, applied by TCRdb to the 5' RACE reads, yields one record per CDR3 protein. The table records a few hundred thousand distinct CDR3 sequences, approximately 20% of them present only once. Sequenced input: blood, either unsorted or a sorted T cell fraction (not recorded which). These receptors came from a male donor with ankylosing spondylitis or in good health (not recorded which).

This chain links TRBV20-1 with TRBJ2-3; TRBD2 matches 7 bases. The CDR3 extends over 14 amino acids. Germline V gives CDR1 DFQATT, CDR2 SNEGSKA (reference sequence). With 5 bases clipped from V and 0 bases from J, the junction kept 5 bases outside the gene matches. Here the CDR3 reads CSAELASSTDTQYF. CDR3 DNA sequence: TGCAGTGCTGAACTAGCGTCTAGCACAGATACGCAGTATTTT.

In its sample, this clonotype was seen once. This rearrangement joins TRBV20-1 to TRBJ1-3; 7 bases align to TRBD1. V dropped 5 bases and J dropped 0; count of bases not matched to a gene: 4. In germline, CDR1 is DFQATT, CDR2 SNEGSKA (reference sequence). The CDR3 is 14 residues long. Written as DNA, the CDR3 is TGCAGTGCTTGGGACAGCTTCTCTGGAAACACCATATATTTT. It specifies CSAWDSFSGNTIYF.